This entry concerns a single T cell receptor (beta chain). This sample was taken from a study of shared T cell receptors in the human thymus. Trimming pared 1 base from V and 0 bases from J, leaving 7 bases between. This CDR3 has 15 amino acids. Germline V gene data show CDR1 as MGHRA and CDR2 as YSYEKL. Libraries were prepared by immunoSEQ multiplex PCR; TCRdb keeps only in-frame clonotypes and omits some of them. The repertoire holds about 660,000 clones, with approximately 88% as singletons. The same sample was also studied in work on human thymus T cells.

The clonotype comes from a boy younger than two with a congenital heart defect. The sample consisted of thymocytes. The chain couples TRBV4-1 to TRBJ1-5; D unresolved. This CDR3 reads CASSQAQNSNQPQHF. The CDR3, as DNA: TGCGCCAGCAGCCAAGCGCAGAATAGCAATCAGCCCCAGCATTTT.